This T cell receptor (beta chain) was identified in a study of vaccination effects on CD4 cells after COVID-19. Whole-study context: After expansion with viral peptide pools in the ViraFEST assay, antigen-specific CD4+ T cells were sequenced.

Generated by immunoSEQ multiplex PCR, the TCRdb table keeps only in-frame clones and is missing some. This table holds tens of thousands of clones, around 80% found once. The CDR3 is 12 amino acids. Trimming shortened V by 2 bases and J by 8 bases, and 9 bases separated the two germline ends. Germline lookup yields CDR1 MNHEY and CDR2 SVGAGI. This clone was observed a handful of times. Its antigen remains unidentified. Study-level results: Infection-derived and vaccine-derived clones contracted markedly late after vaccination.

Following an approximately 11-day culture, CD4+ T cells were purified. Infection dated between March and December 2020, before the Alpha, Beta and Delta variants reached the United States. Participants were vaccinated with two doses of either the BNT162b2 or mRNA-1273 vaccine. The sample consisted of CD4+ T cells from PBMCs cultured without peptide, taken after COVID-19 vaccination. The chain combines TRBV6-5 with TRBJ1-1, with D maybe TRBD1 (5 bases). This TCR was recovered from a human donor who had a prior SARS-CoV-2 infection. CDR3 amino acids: CASSYGGEEAFF. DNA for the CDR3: TGTGCCAGCAGTTACGGAGGGGAAGAAGCTTTCTTT.